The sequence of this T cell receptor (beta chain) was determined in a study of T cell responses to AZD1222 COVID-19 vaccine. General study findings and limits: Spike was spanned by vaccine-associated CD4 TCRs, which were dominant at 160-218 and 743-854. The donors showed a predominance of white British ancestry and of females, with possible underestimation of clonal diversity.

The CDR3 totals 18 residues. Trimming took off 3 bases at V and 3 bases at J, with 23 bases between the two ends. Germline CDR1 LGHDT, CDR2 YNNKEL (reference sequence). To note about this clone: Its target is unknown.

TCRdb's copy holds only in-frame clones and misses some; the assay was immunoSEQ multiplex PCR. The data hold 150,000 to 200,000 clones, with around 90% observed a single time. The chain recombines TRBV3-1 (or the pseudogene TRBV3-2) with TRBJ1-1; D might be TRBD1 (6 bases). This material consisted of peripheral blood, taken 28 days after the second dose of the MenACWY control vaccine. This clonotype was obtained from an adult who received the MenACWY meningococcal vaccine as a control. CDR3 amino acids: CASSQVYGRGRSDTEAFF. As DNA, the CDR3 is TGTGCCAGCAGCCAGGTCTATGGCAGGGGAAGGTCGGACACTGAAGCTTTCTTT.